The 23 T cell receptor beta chains given below trace back to one sample, sequenced in a study of cytomegalovirus exposure and HLA in healthy donors. Amplification used 60 Vbeta primers and 13 Jbeta primers. Measured with immunoSEQ multiplex PCR; TCRdb has only the in-frame clones, and not every one. The sample lists about 160,000 clones, roughly 82% occurring once. The sample taken for sequencing was PBMCs. All receptors come from a man in his forties or fifties in good health and CMV-seropositive.

This clone was observed a single time. The V gene is TRBV5-1, the J gene TRBJ2-7; 7 bases match TRBD2. Trimming removed 0 bases from V and 6 bases from J; junction bases left unmatched: 9. This CDR3 spans 15 amino acids. In germline, CDR1 is SGHRS, CDR2 YFSETQ. DNA for the CDR3: TGCGCCAGCAGCTTGGGAGGGGAGGGGAGGATCGAGCAGTACTTC. This gives the protein CASSLGGEGRIEQYF.

The chain links TRBV5-5 to TRBJ1-1, with 9 bases aligning to TRBD1. Trimming took 0 bases from V and 0 from J; bases not matched to a gene: 3. CDR1 SGHKS and CDR2 YYEKEE come from the germline V gene (reference sequence). The CDR3 extends over 16 amino acids. The CDR3 is CASSLGDRGLNTEAFF. The CDR3 bases are TGTGCCAGCAGCTTGGGAGACAGGGGGTTGAACACTGAAGCTTTCTTT.

The V call is TRBV7-9, the J call TRBJ1-5; D is ambiguous. The CDR3 contains 13 residues. The V and J ends lost 3 bases and 4 bases respectively, with 7 bases between them. Germline CDR1 is SEHNR and CDR2 is FQNEAQ (reference sequence). The DNA of the CDR3 is TGTGCCAGCAGCTTGGCAGAAAATCAGCCCCAGCATTTT. It yields the protein CASSLAENQPQHF.

The chain couples TRBV7-2 to TRBJ1-2; 8 bases map to TRBD1. CDR3 length: 15 residues. The germline CDR1 and CDR2 sequences are SGHTA and FQGNSA. With V trimmed by 5 bases and J by 4 bases, 9 bases remained unmatched. CDR3 region: CASSPRTGKSYGYTF. The CDR3 bases are TGTGCCAGCAGCCCCCGGACAGGGAAAAGCTATGGCTACACCTTC.

This clone has only one observation. The chain combines TRBV7-8 with TRBJ1-4, with 9 bases fitting TRBD1. CDR1 and CDR2 from the germline V gene are SGHVS and FQNEAQ. The CDR3 length is 16 residues. The V and J ends lost 5 bases and 4 bases, in that order; junction bases with no gene match: 8. Written as DNA, the CDR3 is TGTGCCAGCAGCATAATGGGACAGGGAAATAATGAAAAACTGTTTTTT. It codes for CASSIMGQGNNEKLFF.

This clone was found once. The rearrangement joins TRBV7-9 to TRBJ2-5, with 12 bases lining up with TRBD2. The CDR3 runs to 15 residues. V lost 5 bases to trimming and J lost 5 bases; unmatched junction nucleotides: 6. Looked up from germline, CDR1 is SEHNR and CDR2 is FQNEAQ (reference sequence). CDR3 DNA: TGTGCCAGCAGCATCGGACTAGCGGGGTGGGAGACCCAGTACTTC. It codes for CASSIGLAGWETQYF.

V and J are TRBV30 and TRBJ2-3; 10 bases are a match to TRBD2. Looked up from germline, CDR1 is GTSNPN and CDR2 is SVGIG (reference sequence). Unmatched junction bases numbered 6, after V lost 2 bases and J lost 4 bases. The length of the CDR3 is 15 residues. For the CDR3, the DNA is TGTGCCTGGAGTAGGAGCGGGGGGGCCTCAGATACGCAGTATTTT. Protein product: CAWSRSGGASDTQYF.

Comments on this clone: Other DNA variants within this sample encode the same CDR3. The chain has TRBV28 and TRBJ1-3, with TRBD1 matching over 10 bases. Germline loops: CDR1 MDHEN, CDR2 SYDVKM. With 5 bases clipped from V and 2 bases from J, the junction kept 3 bases outside the gene matches. The length of the CDR3 is 15 residues. This chain's CDR3 is CASSPGTGAGNTIYF. The DNA of the CDR3 is TGTGCCAGCAGTCCCGGGACAGGGGCTGGAAACACCATATATTTT.

The chain links TRBV15 to TRBJ1-5; D remains unclear. Germline V gene lookup returns CDR1 LNHNV and CDR2 YYDKDF (reference sequence). The CDR3 has 15 residues. V lost 5 bases and J 7 bases, leaving 18 bases between the germline ends. The CDR3 coding sequence is TGTGCCACCAGCTCGGGTGGTGCTTTTTCCCAGCCCCAGCATTTT. Translation gives CATSSGGAFSQPQHF.

This chain connects TRBV6-5 to TRBJ2-3, with TRBD1 as a possible D gene (6 bases). The V and J ends lost 3 bases and 6 bases respectively, with 10 bases between them. The germline V gene has CDR1 MNHEY and CDR2 SVGAGI. This CDR3 region has 13 residues. CDR3 nucleotide sequence: TGTGCCAGCAGTTATACCGACAGGGATACGCAGTATTTT. Residues: CASSYTDRDTQYF.

This clone was seen a handful of times. The rearrangement uses TRBV19 and TRBJ2-5; 8 bases match TRBD2. Unmatched junction bases numbered 9, after V lost 11 bases and J lost 4 bases. This CDR3 has 13 residues. Germline V gene sequence: CDR1 LNHDA, CDR2 SQIVND (reference sequence). CDR3 nucleotide sequence: TGTGCCGAGAGCGGGAGTATCGCAGAGACCCAGTACTTC. Protein product: CAESGSIAETQYF.

V and J are TRBV10-3 and TRBJ1-1; possible D gene TRBD1, 5 bases. Germline V gene lookup returns CDR1 ENHRY and CDR2 SYGVKD. CDR3 length: 14 residues. V gave up 6 bases and J gave up 0 bases, with 11 bases separating them. CDR3 residues: CAISQDTVNTEAFF. CDR3 nucleotide sequence: TGTGCCATCAGCCAGGACACTGTGAACACTGAAGCTTTCTTT.

This clone appeared many times. J is TRBJ2-5 and V is TRBV5-1; weak D call: TRBD1 (6 bases). Trimming removed 4 bases at V and 5 bases at J, with 18 bases between. The germline gives CDR1 SGHRS, CDR2 YFSETQ. The CDR3 runs to 15 residues. The CDR3 here is CASSPGLKGGETQYF. CDR3 bases: TGCGCCAGCAGCCCCGGACTCAAAGGGGGTGAGACCCAGTACTTC.

The chain uses TRBV6-6 and TRBJ2-2, with D tentatively TRBD2 (7 bases). V was cut by 6 bases and J by 4 bases, with 18 bases left in between. The germline CDR1 and CDR2 sequences are MNHNY and SVGAGI (reference sequence). The CDR3 has 16 amino acids. The CDR3 sequence is CASSHPGGAGTGELFF. The CDR3 coding sequence is TGTGCCAGCAGCCACCCGGGGGGCGCGGGCACCGGGGAGCTGTTTTTT.

The V and J genes are TRBV29-1 and TRBJ2-5, with a tentative D call TRBD1 (7 bases). Trimming left V 4 bases short and J 1 base short, with 10 bases between. The length of the CDR3 is 13 residues. From germline, CDR1 is SQVTM and CDR2 ANQGSEA. CDR3 in DNA: TGCAGCGTTGGCCAGGGGGGCCAAGAGACCCAGTACTTC. Translated: CSVGQGGQETQYF. The entire variable domain, with the rest obtained from reference TRBV29-1 and TRBJ2-5, is as follows: SAVISQKPSRDICQRGTSLTIQCQVDSQVTMMFWYRQQPGQSLTLIATANQGSEATYESGFVIDKFPISRPNLTFSTLTVSNMSPEDSSIYLCSVGQGGQETQYFGPGTRLLVL.

The chain uses TRBV19 and TRBJ2-7; possibly TRBD1 for D (5 bases). In germline, CDR1 is LNHDA, CDR2 SQIVND (reference sequence). Trimming left V 3 bases short and J 6 bases short, with 18 bases between. This CDR3 spans 15 amino acids. CDR3 DNA: TGTGCCAGTAGTATGTACTCGAGTGGGGCCGGCGAGCAGTACTTC. Its translation: CASSMYSSGAGEQYF.

This rearrangement joins TRBV9 to TRBJ2-7; 9 bases match TRBD2. CDR1 is SGDLS, CDR2 YYNGEE, per germline. This CDR3 comprises 18 residues. V lost 3 bases and J lost 6; bases outside the gene matches: 19. CDR3 protein: CASSEKTGLAGSEGEQYF. In nucleotides, the CDR3 is TGTGCCAGCAGCGAAAAAACGGGACTAGCAGGGAGTGAGGGCGAGCAGTACTTC.

This rearrangement joins TRBV4-2 to TRBJ2-1; 12 bases align to TRBD2. The junction had 5 bases not matched to a gene; V was cut back by 1 base and J by 1 base. In germline, CDR1 is LGHNA, CDR2 YNFKEQ. CDR3 length equals 18 residues. The chain's CDR3 is CASSQGSSGGVSYNEQFF. The CDR3 DNA follows: TGTGCCAGCAGCCAAGGTTCTAGCGGGGGGGTATCCTACAATGAGCAGTTCTTC.

Of note for this clone: Other DNA sequences of this sample code for an identical CDR3. The chain recombines TRBV7-2 with TRBJ1-6, with 7 positions matching TRBD1. The germline CDR1 and CDR2 sequences are SGHTA and FQGNSA. There are 15 residues in the CDR3. The V and J ends lost 2 bases and 10 bases, in that order; junction bases with no gene match: 8. The CDR3, as DNA: TGTGCCAGCAGCTTACGGCCCAGGGGGGAATCACCCCTCCACTTT. The encoded protein is CASSLRPRGESPLHF.

The V gene is TRBV6-5, the J gene TRBJ2-3, with D unresolved. Germline V gene lookup returns CDR1 MNHEY and CDR2 SVGAGI. V was shortened by 2 bases and J by 3 bases, with 6 bases between the two germline ends. The CDR3 extends over 13 amino acids. CDR3 in DNA: TGTGCCAGCAGTTACCGCACTACAGATACGCAGTATTTT. Amino acids: CASSYRTTDTQYF.

A single count supports this clone. The chain joins TRBV27 to TRBJ2-5, with 7 bases fitting TRBD2. The V and J ends lost 4 bases and 2 bases, in that order; junction bases with no gene match: 4. The CDR3 has 14 residues. From germline, CDR1 is MNHEY and CDR2 SMNVEV (reference sequence). The CDR3 region is CASSSPLAQETQYF. DNA of the CDR3: TGTGCCAGCAGTTCCCCACTAGCGCAAGAGACCCAGTACTTC.

This chain uses TRBV4-1 with TRBJ2-1, with 8 bases fitting TRBD1. CDR3 length: 13 amino acids. Germline trimming cut 1 base from V and 15 bases from J; bases unmatched to any gene: 8. The V gene's germline CDR1 is MGHRA and CDR2 YSYEKL. The CDR3 is CASSQGVGQGRFF. CDR3 sequence (DNA): TGCGCCAGCAGCCAAGGGGTCGGACAGGGCCGGTTCTTC.

The CDR3 bases are TGTGCCAGCGGTACGGGGGGCGTACAAGAGACCCAGTACTTC. This translates into CASGTGGVQETQYF. This chain uses TRBV28 with TRBJ2-5, with D maybe TRBD2 (7 bases). CDR1 and CDR2 (germline): MDHEN, SYDVKM. Trimming removed 8 bases at V and 2 bases at J, with 15 bases between. There are 14 residues in the CDR3.